This TCR beta chain was sequenced during a study of technical replicates of blood from several donors. The length of the CDR3 is 18 residues. The V gene end was trimmed by 0 bases and the J gene end by 2 bases; junction bases not matched to a gene: 9. Measured with immunoSEQ multiplex PCR; TCRdb has only the in-frame clones, and not every one. The sample consists of approximately 16,000 clones, 86% of them appearing once. The sequence was collected from a human donor in good health. The sequenced material came from PBMCs. V gene TRBV5-3 combines with J gene TRBJ1-3; the match to TRBD1 covers 9 bases. TRBV5-3 is an ORF, with its function uncertain. The CDR3 DNA is TGTGCCAGAAGCTTGGCCTTCGGGACAGGGCGCACTGGAAACACCATATATTTT. Residues: CARSLAFGTGRTGNTIYF.